A selection of T cell receptor beta chains follows, all from one sample in a study of T cells in Graves' hyperthyroidism and ophthalmopathy. TCRdb ran MiXCR on the multiplex PCR reads and lists one entry per CDR3 protein. Altogether under 250,000 distinct CDR3 sequences are present, roughly a sixth being singletons, with the ten largest covering under 65%. The material sequenced was blood. These TCRs come from a man aged 50-59 years with Graves' hyperthyroidism. The CDR3 runs from the conserved cysteine through the conserved F or W. Fields, in order: clone size, J gene, V gene, D gene, CDR3 DNA, CDR3 protein. The D gene is left open where the match is weak. A row's size may be missing; if present it is once, few, many or a size class.

many TRBJ2-2 TRBV18 . TGTGCCAGCTCACCACGCGGCACCGGGGAGCTGTTTTTT CASSPRGTGELFF
once TRBJ2-3 TRBV11-3 . TGTGCCAGCAGTCCAGGGGCTTTACGCACAGATACGCAGTATTTT CASSPGALRTDTQYF
. TRBJ1-2 TRBV4-2 . TGTGCCAGCAGCCAAGAGGTGGATCCCAACTATGGCTACACCTTC CASSQEVDPNYGYTF
. TRBJ2-6 TRBV13 TRBD2 TGTGCCAGCAGCCCAGGCGGAGCGGGAGGCTCTGGGGCCAACGTCCTGACTTTC CASSPGGAGGSGANVLTF
. TRBJ2-5 TRBV6-5 . TGTGCCAGCAGTTACTACGGGCCACAAGAGACCCAGTACTTC CASSYYGPQETQYF
. TRBJ2-3 TRBV28 TRBD2 TGTGCCAGCACCCTGAATAGCGGGAGGGCCACAGATACGCAGTATTTT CASTLNSGRATDTQYF
. TRBJ2-1 TRBV5-5 TRBD2 TGTGCCAGCAGCCCAGGACTAGCGGGAGTCTGGGAGCAGTTCTTC CASSPGLAGVWEQFF
. TRBJ2-3 TRBV4-1 . TGCGCCAGCAGCTCTCCGGCACGGAGCACAGATACGCAGTATTTT CASSSPARSTDTQYF
many TRBJ2-3 TRBV5-1 . TGCGCCAGCAGCCAGGACAGCACAGATACGCAGTATTTT CASSQDSTDTQYF
few TRBJ2-3 TRBV19 . TGTGCCAGTAGTATAAAATCACCAGACACAGATACGCAGTATTTT CASSIKSPDTDTQYF
once TRBJ1-4 TRBV19 TRBD1 TGTGCCAGTAGATCCGGGACAGGCGTCGAGGCTAATGAAAAACTGTTTTTT CASRSGTGVEANEKLFF
. TRBJ2-1 TRBV7-2 . TGTGCCAGCAGCTTTCAGGGGGGGACTTACAATGAGCAGTTCTTC CASSFQGGTYNEQFF
few TRBJ2-7 TRBV20-1 . TGCAGTGCTAGAGATTCGCTAGCGAGGTTATACGAGCAGTACTTC CSARDSLARLYEQYF
. TRBJ1-5 TRBV5-1 . TGCGCCAGCAGCTTGGTTCCAGGGTCGGGCCAGCCCCAGCATTTT CASSLVPGSGQPQHF
. TRBJ2-1 TRBV20-1 TRBD2 TGCAGTGCTCGCAGCGGGAGGGGTCGGGCGGAGCAGTTCTTC CSARSGRGRAEQFF
. TRBJ2-1 TRBV11-3 . TGTGCCAGCAGCCAAGTGGCCAGCTCCTACAATGAGCAGTTCTTC CASSQVASSYNEQFF
. TRBJ2-2 TRBV5-1 TRBD1 TGCGCCAGCACGGACAGGGGTCCCGGGGAGCTGTTTTTT CASTDRGPGELFF
many TRBJ2-7 TRBV30 . TGTGCCTGGAGTCGGGGGAGCTCCTACGAGCAGTACTTC CAWSRGSSYEQYF
. TRBJ1-5 TRBV12-3/TRBV12-4 . TGTGCCAGCAGTTTACAGGGAGGTCAGCCCCAGCATTTT CASSLQGGQPQHF
few TRBJ2-3 TRBV5-4 . TGTGCCAGCAGCCTGGCCAGACAGGCCGCTAGGAGCACAGATACGCAGTATTTT CASSLARQAARSTDTQYF
many TRBJ2-1 TRBV27 . TGTGCCAGCAGTTTCCGGGACGAGCAGTTCTTC CASSFRDEQFF
. TRBJ2-5 TRBV9 TRBD2 TGTGCCAGGATCCATACCCGCGGACTAGCGGGAGCACGGGAGACCCAGTACTTC CARIHTRGLAGARETQYF
many TRBJ1-5 TRBV20-1 . TGCAGTGCTAGAGAGGAGGGTAATCAGCCCCAGCATTTT CSAREEGNQPQHF
many TRBJ1-1 TRBV20-1 . TGCAGTGCCGGAAGACAGACCAACACTGAAGCTTTCTTT CSAGRQTNTEAFF
. TRBJ2-1 TRBV11-2 TRBD2 TGTGCCAGCAGCCCCCTAGGGTCGGCTAGCGGATACAATGAGCAGTTCTTC CASSPLGSASGYNEQFF
. TRBJ2-1 TRBV5-1 . TGCGCCAGCAGCTTGATGGGGGGTGACAATGAGCAGTTCTTC CASSLMGGDNEQFF
many TRBJ2-1 TRBV28 . TGTGCCAGCAGCTTCTCCTACAATGAGCAGTTCTTC CASSFSYNEQFF
. TRBJ2-2 TRBV6-1 . TGTGCCAGCAGGGCCTCAGGGGGACTAAACACCGGGGAGCTGTTTTTT CASRASGGLNTGELFF
many TRBJ2-5 TRBV18 . TGTGCCAGCTCACGCGCCTCCACAGCCCAAGAGACCCAGTACTTC CASSRASTAQETQYF
few TRBJ2-7 TRBV27 . TGTGCCAGCAGTTTATCTGTCCCCCTGAACTACGAGCAGTACTTC CASSLSVPLNYEQYF
many TRBJ2-7 TRBV5-1 TRBD2 TGCGCCAGCAGCTTGTGGACTAGCGGGAGCGACTATATGGCCTACGAGCAGTACTTC CASSLWTSGSDYMAYEQYF
. TRBJ2-5 TRBV7-6 TRBD2 TGTGCCAGCAGCTTAACCCTAGCGGGTGTGATGGAGACCCAGTACTTC CASSLTLAGVMETQYF
many TRBJ2-2 TRBV28 . TGTGCCAGCAGTACAGCCGGGGAGCTGTTTTTT CASSTAGELFF
many TRBJ1-2 TRBV11-2 TRBD1 TGTGCCAGCAGCTCGGACAGGGGAACGGGTGGCTACACCTTC CASSSDRGTGGYTF
. TRBJ2-7 TRBV20-1 . TGCAGTGCTACCCTGGAGGGTTACTCCTACGAGCAGTACTTC CSATLEGYSYEQYF
many TRBJ2-7 TRBV2 . TGTGCCAGCAGTCTAGCTGTCACCTACGAGCAGTACTTC CASSLAVTYEQYF
. TRBJ2-7 TRBV9 TRBD2 TGTGCCAGCAGCGTAGGGGTAGGGGCGCCGGGACTAGGGGACTACGAGCAGTACTTC CASSVGVGAPGLGDYEQYF
many TRBJ2-1 TRBV27 TRBD2 TGTGCCAGCAGTATCCTAGCGGGAGGGCTGAGAAATGAGCAGTTCTTC CASSILAGGLRNEQFF
. TRBJ1-2 TRBV7-2 . TGTGCCAGCAGCTTAGTTGGCGAAATCTATGGCTACACCTTC CASSLVGEIYGYTF
many TRBJ2-1 TRBV7-3 . TGTGCCAGCAGCTCAACTAACGGAGCTGAGCAGTTCTTC CASSSTNGAEQFF
once TRBJ2-7 TRBV7-9 TRBD2 TGTGCCAGCAGCCCACCTAGCGGGAGTGGGGGGACCTACGAGCAGTACTTC CASSPPSGSGGTYEQYF
many TRBJ1-5 TRBV28 . TGTGCCAGCACCCAAACGGGGGCAGGGTCTCAGCCCCAGCATTTT CASTQTGAGSQPQHF
many TRBJ2-7 TRBV6-1 . TGTGCCAGCACCCGGCTAGCCTCCTACGAGCAGTACTTC CASTRLASYEQYF
. TRBJ1-2 TRBV15 . TGTGCCACCAGCAGAGATTCAGCAGATCGAGGCTACACCTTC CATSRDSADRGYTF
few TRBJ2-2 TRBV6-2/TRBV6-3 . TGTGCCAGCAGTAGACAGGCAACGAACACCGGGGAGCTGTTTTTT CASSRQATNTGELFF
many TRBJ1-2 TRBV7-9 . TGTGCCACCCCCCCGCAGACAGGAAACTATGGCTACACCTTC CATPPQTGNYGYTF
many TRBJ2-1 TRBV20-1 TRBD2 TGCAGTGCTAGACGACTCCAGCGGGGGAGCCTTTCCTACAATGAGCAGTTCTTC CSARRLQRGSLSYNEQFF
many TRBJ2-1 TRBV12-3/TRBV12-4 . TGTGCCAGCAGTTTGCTTAGGAACAATGAGCAGTTCTTC CASSLLRNNEQFF
. TRBJ2-1 TRBV24-1 . TGTGCCACCAGTGATTTTACGCGGGGCTCCTACAATGAGCAGTTCTTC CATSDFTRGSYNEQFF
. TRBJ2-7 TRBV2 TRBD1 TGTGCCAGCAGTGTTCCCCGGGACAGGGGGCTTTACGAGCAGTACTTC CASSVPRDRGLYEQYF